This is a list of T cell receptor beta chains from one sample in a study of cytomegalovirus exposure and HLA in healthy donors. The data were produced by immunoSEQ multiplex PCR, yet TCRdb's version contains in-frame clones alone and is incomplete. The profile shows roughly 120,000 clones, 55% to 75% of them singletons. Material for sequencing was PBMCs. All receptors come from a man in his thirties or forties in good health and CMV-seropositive. Each CDR3 is given with its conserved first and last residue. A D gene is named only where the DNA matches it firmly. Only part of the rows carry a size: once, few, many, or a class if the clone is expanded.

V gene	D gene	J gene	clone size	CDR3 protein	CDR3 DNA
TRBV27	TRBD2	TRBJ2-1	few	CARGTSACRSYNEQFF	TGTGCCAGAGGGACTAGCGCGTGCCGCTCCTACAATGAGCAGTTCTTC
TRBV29-1	-	TRBJ2-2	-	CSVEATANTGELFF	TGCAGCGTTGAAGCCACAGCGAACACCGGGGAGCTGTTTTTT
TRBV4-3	-	TRBJ1-2	-	CASSQAGGRGDYGYTF	TGCGCCAGCAGCCAAGCGGGGGGGCGCGGGGACTATGGCTACACCTTC
TRBV5-1	TRBD1	TRBJ1-3	few	CASGRDRSSLSGNTIYF	TGCGCCAGCGGCCGGGACAGGTCATCCCTCTCTGGAAACACCATATATTTT
TRBV5-1	-	TRBJ1-2	few	CASSVGWEPGGYTF	TGCGCCAGCAGCGTTGGTTGGGAGCCGGGAGGCTACACCTTC
TRBV11-2	-	TRBJ1-2	-	CASSPTTGGLWDGYTF	TGTGCCAGCAGCCCTACCACCGGAGGTTTGTGGGATGGCTACACCTTC
TRBV5-1	TRBD2	TRBJ2-1	-	CASSFPLSEGGPNNEQFF	TGCGCCAGCAGCTTTCCTCTCAGCGAGGGAGGGCCTAACAATGAGCAGTTCTTC
TRBV4-1	-	TRBJ2-1	few	CASSQDRDFGPGGSLTYNEQFF	TGCGCCAGCAGCCAAGATCGGGATTTCGGTCCGGGTGGGAGTCTTACGTACAATGAGCAGTTCTTC
TRBV7-9	TRBD1	TRBJ1-2	few	CASSPPGQGMFYGYTF	TGTGCCAGCAGCCCACCGGGACAGGGGATGTTCTATGGCTACACCTTC
TRBV7-8	-	TRBJ2-7	-	CASSRMADRVYEQYF	TGTGCCAGCAGCCGTATGGCGGACAGAGTCTACGAGCAGTACTTC
TRBV4-3	-	TRBJ1-2	-	CASSQDRTEYGYTF	TGCGCCAGCAGCCAAGATCGGACTGAGTATGGCTACACCTTC
TRBV5-1	TRBD2	TRBJ2-7	-	CASSWSSGIYEQYF	TGCGCCAGCAGCTGGTCTAGCGGGATTTACGAGCAGTACTTC
TRBV4-1	-	TRBJ1-5	-	CASSQGRGGQPQHF	TGCGCCAGCAGCCAAGGGAGAGGTGGGCAGCCCCAGCATTTT
TRBV6-1	-	TRBJ1-2	few	CASSESSTERGGGYTF	TGTGCCAGCAGTGAATCTTCGACAGAACGCGGGGGAGGCTACACCTTC
TRBV6-1	-	TRBJ1-1	-	CASTFSGGLSTEAFF	TGTGCCAGCACCTTCTCGGGGGGGTTGAGTACTGAAGCTTTCTTT
TRBV18	TRBD2	TRBJ2-3	-	CASSPGGLLNTQYF	TGTGCCAGCTCACCCGGGGGGTTGTTAAATACGCAGTATTTT
TRBV4-2	-	TRBJ2-1	-	CASSQVPTDREDFNEQFF	TGTGCCAGCAGCCAGGTCCCCACAGACAGGGAGGACTTCAATGAGCAGTTCTTC
TRBV5-1	TRBD2	TRBJ2-7	-	CASSRGTSGNYEQYF	TGCGCCAGCAGCCGAGGGACTAGCGGGAACTACGAGCAGTACTTC
TRBV2	-	TRBJ1-2	-	CASREGLNNYGYTF	TGTGCCAGCAGGGAGGGCCTCAATAACTATGGCTACACCTTC
TRBV7-2	-	TRBJ1-1	-	CASSLSIANTEAFF	TGTGCCAGCAGCTTGAGCATTGCGAACACTGAAGCTTTCTTT
TRBV19	-	TRBJ1-3	-	CASRRTSGNTIYF	TGTGCCAGTAGGCGCACCTCTGGAAACACCATATATTTT
TRBV14	TRBD1	TRBJ1-2	-	CASSRNPGQEVNYGYTF	TGTGCCAGCAGCCGTAATCCGGGACAGGAGGTGAACTATGGCTACACCTTC
TRBV7-9	TRBD2	TRBJ2-1	-	CASSLRTSGRINEQFF	TGTGCCAGCAGCCTCCGGACTAGCGGGAGGATAAATGAGCAGTTCTTC
TRBV7-6	TRBD1	TRBJ2-7	-	CASSPTGGVPYEQYF	TGTGCCAGCAGCCCCACAGGGGGCGTTCCCTACGAGCAGTACTTC
TRBV13	-	TRBJ2-7	-	CASSSTRKRAYEQYF	TGTGCCAGCAGCTCCACTAGAAAGCGGGCCTACGAGCAGTACTTC
TRBV19	TRBD2	TRBJ2-7	-	CASIGTSGSSYEQYF	TGTGCCAGTATAGGGACTAGCGGGAGCTCCTACGAGCAGTACTTC
TRBV28	TRBD2	TRBJ2-7	-	CASSFSLSPGGSAHEQYF	TGTGCCAGCAGTTTTTCATTATCCCCGGGCGGGAGCGCCCACGAGCAGTACTTC
TRBV6-6	TRBD1	TRBJ1-2	-	CASSYGTGGEYGYTF	TGTGCCAGCAGTTACGGGACAGGGGGCGAATATGGCTACACCTTC
TRBV6-1	-	TRBJ1-2	-	CASSELWGVGYGYTF	TGTGCCAGCAGTGAACTCTGGGGGGTCGGGTATGGCTACACCTTC
TRBV5-1	TRBD2	TRBJ2-7	few	CASSTGTTTRYEQYF	TGCGCCAGCAGCACCGGGACTACGACGAGATACGAGCAGTACTTC
TRBV4-2	-	TRBJ1-1	few	CASSQDNSGKTEAFF	TGTGCCAGCAGCCAAGATAATTCGGGGAAGACTGAAGCTTTCTTT
TRBV29-1	-	TRBJ2-5	-	CSVLNPPRGQETQYF	TGCAGCGTCCTTAACCCGCCCCGCGGCCAGGAGACCCAGTACTTC
TRBV5-1	-	TRBJ1-2	-	CASSPKNRAGDPHNYGYTF	TGCGCCAGCAGCCCGAAAAACCGGGCAGGGGATCCCCACAACTATGGCTACACCTTC
TRBV4-1	-	TRBJ1-1	-	CASSQKGGGRWDTEAFF	TGCGCCAGCAGCCAAAAAGGGGGGGGGAGGTGGGACACTGAAGCTTTCTTT
TRBV14	-	TRBJ2-7	few	CASAKSRWTGTYEQYF	TGTGCCAGCGCGAAAAGCCGTTGGACTGGGACCTACGAGCAGTACTTC
TRBV19	-	TRBJ1-5	-	CASTPGVRQPQHF	TGTGCCAGTACCCCGGGAGTACGTCAGCCCCAGCATTTT
TRBV18	TRBD1	TRBJ1-5	-	CASSLGRQGAGQPQHF	TGTGCCAGCTCACTCGGGAGACAGGGGGCGGGACAGCCCCAGCATTTT
TRBV7-8	-	TRBJ1-5	-	CASSPAVGDGHNQPQHF	TGTGCCAGCAGCCCGGCGGTAGGGGATGGGCACAATCAGCCCCAGCATTTT
TRBV29-1	TRBD1	TRBJ2-7	few	CSAQGAADEQYF	TGCAGCGCACAGGGGGCCGCGGACGAGCAGTACTTC
TRBV28	TRBD2	TRBJ2-2	-	CASSSPSGDTGELFF	TGTGCCAGCAGTTCACCTAGCGGAGACACCGGGGAGCTGTTTTTT
TRBV6-5	-	TRBJ1-1	-	CASSPRQNTEAFF	TGTGCCAGCAGCCCCAGACAGAACACTGAAGCTTTCTTT
TRBV2	TRBD2	TRBJ2-5	-	CASRRLAGGQETQYF	TGTGCCAGCAGACGACTAGCGGGAGGGCAAGAGACCCAGTACTTC
TRBV9	-	TRBJ2-5	once	CASSVRSEETQYF	TGTGCCAGCAGCGTAAGGTCGGAGGAGACCCAGTACTTC
TRBV10-3	TRBD1	TRBJ2-5	-	CATRTGEQETQYF	TGTGCCACCCGGACAGGGGAACAAGAGACCCAGTACTTC
TRBV2	-	TRBJ2-2	few	CASSERQGNTGELFF	TGTGCCAGCAGTGAACGGCAGGGGAACACCGGGGAGCTGTTTTTT
TRBV2	TRBD1	TRBJ1-1	few	CAREDRGYPEAFF	TGTGCCAGAGAGGACAGGGGGTACCCTGAAGCTTTCTTT
TRBV7-3	TRBD1	TRBJ2-1	-	CASSDRGLRYNEQFF	TGTGCCAGCAGCGACAGGGGGCTTAGGTACAATGAGCAGTTCTTC
TRBV28	-	TRBJ1-5	few	CASTLEGWAQPQHF	TGTGCCAGCACCCTGGAGGGGTGGGCTCAGCCCCAGCATTTT
TRBV9	-	TRBJ1-1	-	CASSVGEVDTEAFF	TGTGCCAGCAGCGTAGGCGAGGTAGACACTGAAGCTTTCTTT
TRBV4-3	-	TRBJ2-5	once	CASSLHGLLGETQYF	TGCGCCAGCAGCCTCCATGGACTGCTGGGGGAGACCCAGTACTTC
TRBV5-4	-	TRBJ1-5	-	CASSPGGPGGNQPQHF	TGTGCCAGCAGCCCAGGCGGGCCAGGGGGCAATCAGCCCCAGCATTTT
TRBV18	-	TRBJ1-5	-	CASSPQGGNQPQHF	TGTGCCAGCTCACCACAGGGGGGCAATCAGCCCCAGCATTTT
TRBV5-1	-	TRBJ2-7	few	CASSFFKQKAAYEQYF	TGCGCCAGCAGTTTTTTCAAGCAGAAGGCGGCATACGAGCAGTACTTC
TRBV6-5	-	TRBJ2-7	once	CASSQGTISYEQYF	TGTGCCAGCAGTCAGGGGACTATCTCCTACGAGCAGTACTTC
TRBV15	-	TRBJ1-5	-	CATSAWRQPQHF	TGTGCCACCAGCGCCTGGAGGCAGCCCCAGCATTTT
TRBV5-1	TRBD2	TRBJ2-1	few	CASSSTGTSGDNEQFF	TGCGCCAGCAGCTCCACCGGGACTAGCGGAGACAATGAGCAGTTCTTC
TRBV7-8	TRBD2	TRBJ2-1	once	CASSLYSGSSYNEQFF	TGTGCCAGCAGCTTATACAGCGGGAGCTCCTACAATGAGCAGTTCTTC
TRBV19	TRBD1	TRBJ2-7	-	CASCDRVTYEQYF	TGTGCCAGTTGCGACAGGGTCACTTACGAGCAGTACTTC